The 18 T cell receptor beta chains presented below share a single source sample, sequenced in a study of T cell repertoires in cytomegalovirus infection. TCRdb reanalysed the reads using MiXCR and keeps one entry per CDR3 protein. Among approximately 750,000 distinct CDR3 sequences, 35% to 45% were seen once, and the ten largest hold about 2.8%. The sequenced sample was PBMCs. These receptors all come from a human donor in good health (CMV status not recorded). Some clones in this sample may be carry-over from other donors' samples.

This clonotype was found a few times. The chain couples TRBV7-9 to TRBJ2-7; D is unclear. V was trimmed by 1 base and J by 2 bases, leaving 9 bases between them. This CDR3 has 14 amino acids. Germline V gene lookup returns CDR1 SEHNR and CDR2 FQNEAQ (reference sequence). The CDR3 DNA follows: TGTGCCAGCAGCTTAGAACTCCGGGCCTACGAGCAGTACTTC. It encodes CASSLELRAYEQYF.

This clonotype was seen a few times. The chain couples TRBV10-3 to TRBJ2-6; D is possibly TRBD1 (6 bases). This CDR3 has 15 amino acids. Germline CDR1 and CDR2: ENHRY and SYGVKD. Deletions cut 9 bases from V and 0 bases from J, with 12 bases between. As DNA, the CDR3 is TGTGCCATACGGGACACCAGCTCTGGGGCCAACGTCCTGACTTTC. Its translation: CAIRDTSSGANVLTF.

This clonotype showed up just a few times. This chain connects TRBV20-1 to TRBJ2-2; TRBD2 aligns across 9 bases. Germline-derived CDR1 and CDR2 are DFQATT and SNEGSKA (reference sequence). CDR3 length equals 14 residues. V was clipped by 3 bases and J by 1 base; unmatched bases: 0. CDR3 DNA sequence: TGCAGTGCTAGGACTAGCGGGAACACCGGGGAGCTGTTTTTT. Protein: CSARTSGNTGELFF.

This clonotype was seen ten or more times. V and J are TRBV7-8 and TRBJ1-6; 7 bases are a match to TRBD1. Trimming at V came to 5 bases and at J to 10 bases, leaving 8 bases not matched to a gene. The CDR3 length is 14 residues. CDR1 is SGHVS, CDR2 FQNEAQ, per germline. The DNA of the CDR3 is TGTGCCAGCAGCCCCGGACAGGCTGGCTCACCCCTCCACTTT. It encodes CASSPGQAGSPLHF.

The chain uses TRBV10-3 and TRBJ1-3; possible D gene TRBD1, 5 bases. The CDR3 is 13 residues long. Trimming removed 5 bases from V and 4 bases from J, with 9 bases in between. Germline V gene data show CDR1 as ENHRY and CDR2 as SYGVKD. The CDR3: CAISRTTGNTIYF. DNA for the CDR3: TGTGCCATCAGTCGGACAACAGGAAACACCATATATTTT.

The sample holds many counts of this clonotype. This chain connects TRBV7-2 to TRBJ1-3; D remains ambiguous. CDR1 and CDR2 (germline): SGHTA, FQGNSA. With 3 bases removed from V and 3 bases from J, the gap between germline ends came to 9 bases. This CDR3 has 14 residues. The CDR3 loop reads CASSFNSLGNTIYF. The CDR3, as DNA: TGTGCCAGCAGCTTTAATTCCCTTGGAAACACCATATATTTT.

Many counts were recorded for this clonotype. The rearrangement joins TRBV7-8 to TRBJ1-2; 11 nucleotides align to TRBD1. J gave up 4 bases and V 5 bases, and 3 bases lay outside the gene matches. CDR1 SGHVS and CDR2 FQNEAQ come from the germline V gene. The CDR3 sequence is 14 residues long. The CDR3 loop is CASSPGQGGYGYTF. CDR3 nucleotide sequence: TGTGCCAGCAGCCCGGGACAGGGGGGCTATGGCTACACCTTC.

The chain links TRBV5-6 to TRBJ2-4; D is unresolved. The CDR3 sequence is 15 residues long. Looked up from germline, CDR1 is SGHDT and CDR2 is YYEEEE. Trimming shortened V by 0 bases and J by 1 base, and 8 bases separated the two germline ends. The CDR3 DNA is TGTGCCAGCAGCTTGGACGCAGGTGCCAAAAACATTCAGTACTTC. Protein product: CASSLDAGAKNIQYF. The entire variable domain, with the rest obtained from reference TRBV5-6 and TRBJ2-4, is as follows: DAGVTQSPTHLIKTRGQQVTLRCSPKSGHDTVSWYQQALGQGPQFIFQYYEEEERQRGNFPDRFSGHQFPNYSSELNVNALLLGDSALYLCASSLDAGAKNIQYFGAGTRLSVL.

This clonotype was seen more than once but under ten times. One end of the junction is discordant with germline, which a read error may explain. This chain connects TRBV7-6 to TRBJ2-3; a possible D gene is TRBD2 (5 bases). Germline V lookup: CDR1 SGHVS, CDR2 FNYEAQ. The CDR3 extends over 16 amino acids. Here the CDR3 DNA reads TGTGCTAGCAGCCCCGCGGGCGTAGTCTCCGCAGATACGCAGTATTTT. Translation: CASSPAGVVSADTQYF.

The gene calls are TRBV2 and TRBJ2-3, with 7 bases matching TRBD2. J was trimmed by 5 bases and V by 3 bases; bases with no gene match: 5. Germline V gene sequence: CDR1 SNHLY, CDR2 FYNNEI. The CDR3 covers 14 residues. The CDR3 spells CASSDRTSGDTQYF. For the CDR3, the DNA is TGTGCCAGCAGTGATCGGACTAGTGGAGATACGCAGTATTTT.

The rearrangement links TRBV11-2 to TRBJ2-2; no reliable D call. CDR1 is SGHAT, CDR2 FQNNGV, per germline. V was clipped by 3 bases and J by 4 bases, with 9 bases between them. The CDR3 contains 14 residues. In DNA form, the CDR3 reads TGTGCCAGCAGCTTTAGCCAGATCACCGGGGAGCTGTTTTTT. Translated: CASSFSQITGELFF.

This rearrangement joins TRBV10-3 to TRBJ1-1; weak D call: TRBD1 (5 bases). V dropped 3 bases and J dropped 1 base, with 15 bases sitting between them. There are 16 residues in the CDR3. Germline-derived CDR1 and CDR2 are ENHRY and SYGVKD. The CDR3 protein is CAISERMDTRNTEAFF. The CDR3 region has the DNA TGTGCCATCAGTGAAAGAATGGACACTAGGAACACTGAAGCTTTCTTT.

This clonotype was seen just once. This chain links TRBV28 with TRBJ2-5; no reliable D call. With 5 bases removed from V and 2 bases from J, the gap between germline ends came to 9 bases. CDR3 length equals 13 residues. Germline V gene sequence: CDR1 MDHEN, CDR2 SYDVKM. The CDR3 loop reads CASSRLVQETQYF. Written as DNA, the CDR3 is TGTGCCAGCAGTCGCTTGGTACAAGAGACCCAGTACTTC.

This clonotype was observed a few times. This sequence joins TRBV3-1 and TRBJ2-5; tentative D call: TRBD2 (6 bases). The V and J ends lost 8 bases and 8 bases respectively, with 18 bases between them. The CDR3 runs to 13 residues. The V gene's germline CDR1 is LGHDT and CDR2 YNNKEL (reference sequence). CDR3 sequence reads: CASRDWGLDTQYF. CDR3 in DNA: TGTGCCAGCCGGGACTGGGGACTCGATACCCAGTACTTC.

This clonotype was observed at least ten times. The gene calls are TRBV7-2 and TRBJ2-7; D gene unclear. V lost 1 base and J 6 bases, leaving 7 bases between the germline ends. Germline assignment: CDR1 SGHTA and CDR2 FQGNSA. The CDR3 contains 12 residues. The CDR3 sequence is CASSLDAGEQYF. For the CDR3, the DNA is TGTGCCAGCAGCTTAGACGCAGGCGAGCAGTACTTC.

This clonotype appeared a few times. This chain connects TRBV14 to TRBJ2-7; D assignment may be TRBD1 or TRBD2 (5 bases each). This CDR3 comprises 13 residues. Germline values: CDR1 SGHDN, CDR2 FVKESK. The V gene lost 1 base and the J gene lost 3 bases, with 7 bases spanning the gap. CDR3 sequence (DNA): TGTGCCAGCAGCCAAGTGGGGGTCTACGAGCAGTACTTC. It is translated as CASSQVGVYEQYF. Based on the CDR3 plus reference TRBV14 and TRBJ2-7, the full variable domain is EAGVTQFPSHSVIEKGQTVTLRCDPISGHDNLYWYRRVMGKEIKFLLHFVKESKQDESGMPNNRFLAERTGGTYSTLKVQPAELEDSGVYFCASSQVGVYEQYFGPGTRLTVT.

This clonotype was seen a handful of times. The V call is TRBV7-2, the J call TRBJ2-7; no definite D call. The germline V gene encodes CDR1 SGHTA and CDR2 FQGNSA. V dropped 3 bases and J dropped 2 bases, with 14 bases sitting between them. The CDR3 runs to 15 residues. CDR3 bases: TGTGCCAGCAGCTTGGGGATAAGGACGGCCTACGAGCAGTACTTC. This translates into CASSLGIRTAYEQYF.

As to this clonotype: A much larger clonotype is one base distant, so this may be a read error. The chain uses TRBV7-6 and TRBJ1-2; D unclear. The germline V gene has CDR1 SGHVS and CDR2 FNYEAQ. This CDR3 comprises 14 residues. The CDR3 spells CASSAGNVNYGYSF. CDR3 nucleotides: TGTGCCAGCAGCGCCGGTAACGTCAACTATGGCTACTCCTTC.